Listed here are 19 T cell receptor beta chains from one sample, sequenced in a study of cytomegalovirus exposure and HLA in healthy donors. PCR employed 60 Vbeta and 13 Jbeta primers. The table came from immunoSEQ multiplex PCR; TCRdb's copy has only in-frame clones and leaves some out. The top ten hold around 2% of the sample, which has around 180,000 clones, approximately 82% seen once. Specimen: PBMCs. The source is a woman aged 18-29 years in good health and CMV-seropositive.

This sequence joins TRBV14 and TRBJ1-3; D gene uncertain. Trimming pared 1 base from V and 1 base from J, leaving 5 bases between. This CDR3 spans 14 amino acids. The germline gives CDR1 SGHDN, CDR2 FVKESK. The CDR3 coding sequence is TGTGCCAGCAGCCAAGGAGGATCTGGAAACACCATATATTTT. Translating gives CASSQGGSGNTIYF.

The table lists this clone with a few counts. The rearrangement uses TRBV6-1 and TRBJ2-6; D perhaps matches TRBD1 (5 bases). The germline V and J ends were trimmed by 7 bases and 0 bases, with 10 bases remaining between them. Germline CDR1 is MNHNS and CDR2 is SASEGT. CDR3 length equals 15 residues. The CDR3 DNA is TGTGCCAGCATTCCAGGGAACTCTGGGGCCAACGTCCTGACTTTC. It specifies CASIPGNSGANVLTF.

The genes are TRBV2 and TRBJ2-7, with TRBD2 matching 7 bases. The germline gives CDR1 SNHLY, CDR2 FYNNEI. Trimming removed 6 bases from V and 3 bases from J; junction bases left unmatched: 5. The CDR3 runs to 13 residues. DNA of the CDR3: TGTGCCAGCAGGCTACGGGGGGACTACGAGCAGTACTTC. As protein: CASRLRGDYEQYF.

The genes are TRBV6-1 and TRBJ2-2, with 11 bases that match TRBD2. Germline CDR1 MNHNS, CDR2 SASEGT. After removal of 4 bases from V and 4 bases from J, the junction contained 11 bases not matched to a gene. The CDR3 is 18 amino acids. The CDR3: CASSGDTGTSGVTGELFF. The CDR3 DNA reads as TGTGCCAGCAGTGGAGACACCGGGACTAGCGGTGTCACCGGGGAGCTGTTTTTT.

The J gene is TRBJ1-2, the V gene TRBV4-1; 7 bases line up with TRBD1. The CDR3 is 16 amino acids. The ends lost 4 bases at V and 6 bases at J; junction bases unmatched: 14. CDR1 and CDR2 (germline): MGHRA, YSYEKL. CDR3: CASSPLGTEKHHGYTF. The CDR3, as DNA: TGCGCCAGCAGCCCCCTAGGGACAGAGAAGCACCATGGCTACACCTTC.

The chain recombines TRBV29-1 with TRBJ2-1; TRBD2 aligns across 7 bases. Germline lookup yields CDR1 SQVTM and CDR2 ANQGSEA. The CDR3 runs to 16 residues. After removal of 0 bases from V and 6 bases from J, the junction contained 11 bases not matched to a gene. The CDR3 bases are TGCAGCGTTGAAGAACCTGCAGGAGTAGCGGGCAATGAGCAGTTCTTC. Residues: CSVEEPAGVAGNEQFF.

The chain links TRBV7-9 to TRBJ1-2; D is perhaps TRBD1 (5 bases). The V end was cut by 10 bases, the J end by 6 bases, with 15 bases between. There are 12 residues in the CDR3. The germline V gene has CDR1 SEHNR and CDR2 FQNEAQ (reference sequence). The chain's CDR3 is CATPWRDHGYTF. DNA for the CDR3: TGTGCCACCCCGTGGAGGGACCATGGCTACACCTTC.

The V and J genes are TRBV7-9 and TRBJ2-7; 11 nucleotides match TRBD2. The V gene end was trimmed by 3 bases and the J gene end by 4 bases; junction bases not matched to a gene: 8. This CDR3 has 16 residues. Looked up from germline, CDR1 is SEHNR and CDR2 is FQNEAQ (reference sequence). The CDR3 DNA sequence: TGTGCCAGCAGCTTCGTGATAGCGGGGGGGATATACGAGCAGTACTTC. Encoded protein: CASSFVIAGGIYEQYF.

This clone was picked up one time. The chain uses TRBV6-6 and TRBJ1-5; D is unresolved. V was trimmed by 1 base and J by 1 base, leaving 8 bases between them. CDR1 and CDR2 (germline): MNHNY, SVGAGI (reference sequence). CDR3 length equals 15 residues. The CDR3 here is CASSYLPHSNQPQHF. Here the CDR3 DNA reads TGTGCCAGCAGTTACTTGCCACACAGCAATCAGCCCCAGCATTTT.

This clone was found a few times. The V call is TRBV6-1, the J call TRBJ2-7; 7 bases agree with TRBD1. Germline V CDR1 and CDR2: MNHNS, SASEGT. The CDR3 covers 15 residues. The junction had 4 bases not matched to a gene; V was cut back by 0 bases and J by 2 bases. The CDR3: CASSEAGTAPYEQYF. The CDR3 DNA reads TGTGCCAGCAGTGAAGCGGGGACAGCCCCCTACGAGCAGTACTTC.

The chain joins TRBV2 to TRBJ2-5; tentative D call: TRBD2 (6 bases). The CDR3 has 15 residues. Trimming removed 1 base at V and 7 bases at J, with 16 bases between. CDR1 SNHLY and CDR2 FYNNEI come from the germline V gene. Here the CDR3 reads CASSEGADRRGTQYF. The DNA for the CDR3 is TGTGCCAGCAGTGAAGGGGCAGATAGGAGGGGGACCCAGTACTTC.

This chain's CDR3 is CASSQGYREQYF. As DNA, the CDR3 is TGCGCCAGCAGCCAGGGTTACAGAGAGCAGTACTTC. The chain uses TRBV4-1 and TRBJ2-7; D is ambiguous. Looked up from germline, CDR1 is MGHRA and CDR2 is YSYEKL. CDR3 length equals 12 residues. V lost 3 bases to trimming and J lost 7 bases, with 10 bases between them.

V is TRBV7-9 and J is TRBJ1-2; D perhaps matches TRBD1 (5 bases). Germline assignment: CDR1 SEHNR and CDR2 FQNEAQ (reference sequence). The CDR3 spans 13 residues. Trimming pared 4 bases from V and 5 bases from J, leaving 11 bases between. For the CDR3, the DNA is TGTGCCAGCAGCTGGGGCAGGGCGTATGGCTACACCTTC. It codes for CASSWGRAYGYTF. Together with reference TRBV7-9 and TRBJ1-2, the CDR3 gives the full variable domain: DTGVSQNPRHKITKRGQNVTFRCDPISEHNRLYWYRQTLGQGPEFLTYFQNEAQLEKSRLLSDRFSAERPKGSFSTLEIQRTEQGDSAMYLCASSWGRAYGYTFGSGTRLTVV.

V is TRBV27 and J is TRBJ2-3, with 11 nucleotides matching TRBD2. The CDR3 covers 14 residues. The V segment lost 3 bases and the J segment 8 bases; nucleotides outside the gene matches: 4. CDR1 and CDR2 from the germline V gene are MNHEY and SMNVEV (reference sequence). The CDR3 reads CASSFSGGAGTQYF. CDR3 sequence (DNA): TGTGCCAGCAGTTTTAGCGGGGGGGCGGGTACGCAGTATTTT.

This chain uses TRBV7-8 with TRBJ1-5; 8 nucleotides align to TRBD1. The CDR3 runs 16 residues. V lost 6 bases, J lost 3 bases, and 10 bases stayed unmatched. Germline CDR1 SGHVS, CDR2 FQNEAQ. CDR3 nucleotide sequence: TGTGCCAGCAGACCTGAAGGGACAGGCCACAATCAGCCCCAGCATTTT. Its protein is CASRPEGTGHNQPQHF.

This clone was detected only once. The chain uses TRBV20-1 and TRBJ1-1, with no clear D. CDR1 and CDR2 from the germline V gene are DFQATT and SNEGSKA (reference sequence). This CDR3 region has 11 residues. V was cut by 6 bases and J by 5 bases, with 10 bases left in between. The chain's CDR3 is CSAPRRTEAFF. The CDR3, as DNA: TGCAGTGCCCCCCGGCGGACTGAAGCTTTCTTT.

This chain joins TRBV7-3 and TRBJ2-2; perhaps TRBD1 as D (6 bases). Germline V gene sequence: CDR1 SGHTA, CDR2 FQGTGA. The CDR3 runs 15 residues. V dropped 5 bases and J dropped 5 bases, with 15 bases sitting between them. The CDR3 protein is CASSIGQRGTGELFF. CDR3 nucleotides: TGTGCCAGCAGCATCGGACAGAGGGGAACCGGGGAGCTGTTTTTT.

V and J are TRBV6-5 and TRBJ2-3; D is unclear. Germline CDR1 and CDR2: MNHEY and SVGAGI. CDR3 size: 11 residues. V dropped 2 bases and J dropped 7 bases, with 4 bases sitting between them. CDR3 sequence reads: CASSYLYTQYF. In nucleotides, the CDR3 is TGTGCCAGCAGTTACCTCTATACGCAGTATTTT.

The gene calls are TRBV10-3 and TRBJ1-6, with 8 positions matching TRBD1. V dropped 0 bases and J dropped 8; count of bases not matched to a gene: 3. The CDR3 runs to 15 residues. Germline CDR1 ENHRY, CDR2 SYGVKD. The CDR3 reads CAISESGQDDSPLHF. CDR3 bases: TGTGCCATCAGTGAGTCGGGACAGGATGATTCACCCCTCCACTTT.